Following are 7 T cell receptor beta chains from one sample sequenced in a study of T-cell memory formation after mild COVID-19. TCRdb reprocessed the 5' RACE reads via MiXCR and lists one record per CDR3 protein. The table has hundreds of thousands of distinct CDR3 sequences, approximately 7.6% seen once; the top ten hold approximately 23%. Sequencing was performed on PBMCs or a T cell subset sorted from them (not recorded which). The source of these receptors is a man between 18 and 35 years old who had mild COVID-19 (a few samples of this study predate the infection). Cell type and time point are not known.

The table lists this clonotype with a few counts. The chain has TRBV4-3 and TRBJ2-2; D possibly corresponds to TRBD1 (5 bases). Germline CDR1 LGHNA, CDR2 YSLEER. Trimming removed 1 base at V and 3 bases at J, with 18 bases between. The CDR3 runs to 18 residues. The CDR3 spells CASSQVRMGQRHTGELFF. As DNA, the CDR3 is TGCGCCAGCAGCCAAGTTCGAATGGGGCAGAGACACACCGGGGAGCTGTTTTTT.

This clonotype showed up just a few times. The CDR3, as DNA: TGTGCCAGCAGCCCAGCAGGGGGCGGCTATGGCTACACCTTC. It specifies CASSPAGGGYGYTF. The chain combines TRBV7-6 with TRBJ1-2; 8 bases line up with TRBD1. V trimming: 5 bases; J trimming: 4 bases; junction bases outside the gene matches: 6. The germline gives CDR1 SGHVS, CDR2 FNYEAQ. CDR3 size: 14 residues.

The V call is TRBV29-1, the J call TRBJ1-1; a possible D gene is TRBD1 (5 bases). This CDR3 has 12 residues. V shed 4 bases and J shed 6 bases, with 12 bases lying between them. Germline V gene lookup returns CDR1 SQVTM and CDR2 ANQGSEA. CDR3 DNA sequence: TGCAGCGTTGTCTCGAGGGACCCTGAAGCTTTCTTT. This sequence encodes CSVVSRDPEAFF.

Turning to this clonotype: Compared with germline, one end of the junction differs, possibly owing to a read error. The genes are TRBV6-5 and TRBJ1-4, with TRBD1 as a possible D gene (6 bases). In germline, CDR1 is MNHEY, CDR2 SVGAGI. The CDR3 is 12 amino acids. The CDR3: CARQPPPPPGVF. The CDR3 nucleotides are TGTGCGCGACAGCCACCGCCTCCCCCAGGGGTTTTT.

CDR3 sequence (DNA): TGTGCCAGCAGCTCCGACAGGGCGTCCTACAATGAGCAGTTCTTC. Translation gives CASSSDRASYNEQFF. The chain recombines TRBV7-3 with TRBJ2-1; 7 nucleotides align to TRBD1. CDR3 size: 15 residues. Trimming removed 4 bases from V and 1 base from J; junction bases left unmatched: 4. Per germline, CDR1 SGHTA and CDR2 FQGTGA.

The chain carries TRBV25-1 and TRBJ1-1; the match to TRBD1 covers 7 bases. The CDR3 has 16 residues. V gave up 6 bases and J gave up 0 bases; unmatched junction bases: 10. Germline V gene data show CDR1 as MGHDK and CDR2 as SYGVNS. DNA of the CDR3: TGTGCCAGCAGCCCAATCACAGGGGCAGTGAACACTGAAGCTTTCTTT. Amino acid sequence: CASSPITGAVNTEAFF.

The V gene is TRBV12-3 or TRBV12-4, the J gene TRBJ2-3; 13 bases agree with TRBD2. The J segment lost 7 bases and the V segment lost 6 bases, leaving 7 bases of the junction unmatched. The CDR3 covers 15 residues. The CDR3 loop reads CASSSTSGGAYTQYF. CDR3 bases: TGTGCCAGCAGCTCTACTAGCGGGGGGGCGTATACGCAGTATTTT.